The entry below gives a single TCR beta chain sequence along with its context. Its matching antigen is unknown. The assay was immunoSEQ multiplex PCR, and TCRdb's table has in-frame clones only and misses some. The sample yields around 67,000 clones, around 82% seen once. Per the germline V gene, CDR1 is SGHVS and CDR2 is FQNEAQ. V lost 0 bases, J lost 1 base, and 10 bases lay in between. The CDR3 is made up of 16 amino acids. This entry belongs to a study of graft-versus-host responses after intestinal transplantation. Across the study: Multivisceral, liver-intestinal, or isolated intestinal grafts went to recipients. All recipients were given anti-thymocyte globulin induction, and tacrolimus and steroids were then administered for three to four years.

Points from the study as a whole: The study found high graft-versus-host to host-versus-graft clonal ratios in allografts of patients with graft-donor T cell macrochimerism. There were GvH clones found in recipient marrow, and some of them appeared first in ileum or blood.

The rearrangement joins TRBV7-8 to TRBJ1-3, with unresolved D. Sequencing was performed on unstimulated CD4+ T cells sorted from spleen or lymph node cells, taken before transplant. The clonotype was recovered from a human donor who was the organ donor for an intestinal transplant. The CDR3 DNA reads as TGTGCCAGCAGCTTAGCACTACCGAGGTCTGGAAACACCATATATTTT. It yields the protein CASSLALPRSGNTIYF.